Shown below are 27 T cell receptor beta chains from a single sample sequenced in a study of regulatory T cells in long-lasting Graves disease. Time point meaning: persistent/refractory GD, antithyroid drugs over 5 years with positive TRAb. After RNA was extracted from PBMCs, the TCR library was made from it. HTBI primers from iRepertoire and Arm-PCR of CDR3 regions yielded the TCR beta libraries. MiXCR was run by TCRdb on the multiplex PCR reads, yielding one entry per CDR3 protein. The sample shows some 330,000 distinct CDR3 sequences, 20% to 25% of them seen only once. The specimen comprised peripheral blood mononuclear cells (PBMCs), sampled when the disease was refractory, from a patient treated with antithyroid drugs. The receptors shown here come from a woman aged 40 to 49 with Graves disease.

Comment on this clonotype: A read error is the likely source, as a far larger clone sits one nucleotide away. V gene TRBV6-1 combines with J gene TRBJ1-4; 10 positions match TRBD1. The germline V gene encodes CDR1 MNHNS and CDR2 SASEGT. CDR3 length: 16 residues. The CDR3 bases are TGTGCCAGCAGTCTACCTCCGGGACAGGGGCGTGAAGAACTGTTTTTT. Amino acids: CASSLPPGQGREELFF.

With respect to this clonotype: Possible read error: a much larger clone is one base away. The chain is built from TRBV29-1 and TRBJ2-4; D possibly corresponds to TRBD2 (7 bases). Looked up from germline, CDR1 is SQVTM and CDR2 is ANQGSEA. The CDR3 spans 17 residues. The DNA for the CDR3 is TGCAGCGCTGGGGGGGGGCCAGGGGCCGTAGCCAAAAGCATTCAGTACTTC. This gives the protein CSAGGGPGAVAKSIQYF.

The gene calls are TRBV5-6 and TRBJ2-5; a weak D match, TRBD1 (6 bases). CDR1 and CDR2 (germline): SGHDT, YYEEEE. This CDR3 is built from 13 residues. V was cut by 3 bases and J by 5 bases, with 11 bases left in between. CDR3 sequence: CASSSYRDETQYF. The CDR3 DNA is TGTGCCAGCAGCTCGTACAGGGACGAGACCCAGTACTTC.

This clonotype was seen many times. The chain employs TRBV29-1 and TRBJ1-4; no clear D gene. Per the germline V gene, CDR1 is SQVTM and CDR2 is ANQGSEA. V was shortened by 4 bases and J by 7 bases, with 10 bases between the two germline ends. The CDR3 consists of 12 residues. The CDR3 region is CSVGYTGEKLFF. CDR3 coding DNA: TGCAGCGTTGGGTACACGGGTGAAAAACTGTTTTTT.

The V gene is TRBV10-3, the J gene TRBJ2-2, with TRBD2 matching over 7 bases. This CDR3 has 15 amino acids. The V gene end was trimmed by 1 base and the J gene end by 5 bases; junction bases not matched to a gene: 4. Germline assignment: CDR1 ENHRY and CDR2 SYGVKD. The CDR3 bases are TGTGCCATCAGTGAGTTCGAGCGGGGAACCGGGGAGCTGTTTTTT. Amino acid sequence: CAISEFERGTGELFF.

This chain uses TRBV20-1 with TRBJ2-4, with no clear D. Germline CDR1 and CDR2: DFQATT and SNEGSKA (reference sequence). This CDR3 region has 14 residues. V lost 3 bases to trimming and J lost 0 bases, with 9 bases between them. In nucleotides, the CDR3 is TGCAGTGCTAGCGAACCTCTAGCCAAAAACATTCAGTACTTC. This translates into CSASEPLAKNIQYF.

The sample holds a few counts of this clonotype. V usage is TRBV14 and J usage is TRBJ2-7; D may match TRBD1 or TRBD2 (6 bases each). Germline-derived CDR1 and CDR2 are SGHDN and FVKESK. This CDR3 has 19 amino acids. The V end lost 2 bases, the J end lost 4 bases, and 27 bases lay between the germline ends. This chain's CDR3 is CASSQMRGFRVGGQYEQYF. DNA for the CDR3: TGTGCCAGCAGCCAAATGAGGGGCTTTCGTGTGGGGGGCCAATACGAGCAGTACTTC.

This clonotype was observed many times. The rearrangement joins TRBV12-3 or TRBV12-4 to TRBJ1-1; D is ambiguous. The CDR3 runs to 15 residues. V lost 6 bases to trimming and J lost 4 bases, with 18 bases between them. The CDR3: CASSPSNGIVTEAFF. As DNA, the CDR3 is TGTGCCAGCAGCCCAAGCAATGGGATAGTCACTGAAGCTTTCTTT.

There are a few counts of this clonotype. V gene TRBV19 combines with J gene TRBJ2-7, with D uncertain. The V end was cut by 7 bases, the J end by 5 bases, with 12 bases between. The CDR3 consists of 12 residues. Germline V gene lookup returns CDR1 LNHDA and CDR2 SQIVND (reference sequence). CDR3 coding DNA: TGTGCCAGTAAGAGCCGACGGAACGAGCAGTACTTC. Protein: CASKSRRNEQYF.

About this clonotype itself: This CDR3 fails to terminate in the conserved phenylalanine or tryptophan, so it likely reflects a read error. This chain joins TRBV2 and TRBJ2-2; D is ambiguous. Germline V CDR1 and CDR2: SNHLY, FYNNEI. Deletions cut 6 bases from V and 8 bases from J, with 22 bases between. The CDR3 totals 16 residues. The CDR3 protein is CASSLDGGARRGELFS. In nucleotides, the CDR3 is TGTGCCAGCAGCTTAGATGGTGGTGCCCGACGAGGGGAGCTGTTTTCT.

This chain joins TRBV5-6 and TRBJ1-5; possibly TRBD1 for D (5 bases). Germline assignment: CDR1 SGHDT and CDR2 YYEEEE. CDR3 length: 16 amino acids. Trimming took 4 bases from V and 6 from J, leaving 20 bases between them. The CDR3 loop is CASSRAGTGRAQPQHF. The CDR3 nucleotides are TGTGCCAGCAGCAGAGCCGGGACCGGGCGTGCTCAGCCCCAGCATTTT.

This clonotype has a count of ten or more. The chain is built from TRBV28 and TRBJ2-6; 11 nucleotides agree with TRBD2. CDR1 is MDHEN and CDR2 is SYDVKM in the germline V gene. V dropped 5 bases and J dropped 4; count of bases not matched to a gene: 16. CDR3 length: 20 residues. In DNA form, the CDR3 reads TGTGCCAGCAGTAGGCTAGCGGGAGGAATACTGTCGTCGGGGGCCAACGTCCTGACTTTC. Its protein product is CASSRLAGGILSSGANVLTF.

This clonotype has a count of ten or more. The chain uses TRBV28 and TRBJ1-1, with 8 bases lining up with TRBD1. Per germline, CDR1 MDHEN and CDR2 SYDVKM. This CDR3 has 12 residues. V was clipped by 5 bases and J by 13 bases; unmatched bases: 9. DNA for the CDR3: TGTGCCAGCAGTCCCCGGACAGGGTTCTGTTTCTTT. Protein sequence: CASSPRTGFCFF. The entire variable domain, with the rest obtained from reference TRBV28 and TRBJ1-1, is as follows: DVKVTQSSRYLVKRTGEKVFLECVQDMDHENMFWYRQDPGLGLRLIYFSYDVKMKEKGDIPEGYSVSREKKERFSLILESASTNQTSMYLCASSPRTGFCFFGQGTRLTVV.

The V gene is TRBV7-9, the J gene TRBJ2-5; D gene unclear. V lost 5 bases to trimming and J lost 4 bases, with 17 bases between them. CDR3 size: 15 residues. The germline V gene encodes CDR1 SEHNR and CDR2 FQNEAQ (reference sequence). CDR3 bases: TGTGCCAGCAGCCCCTTCCCGGGCCCGGGAGAGACCCAGTACTTC. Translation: CASSPFPGPGETQYF.

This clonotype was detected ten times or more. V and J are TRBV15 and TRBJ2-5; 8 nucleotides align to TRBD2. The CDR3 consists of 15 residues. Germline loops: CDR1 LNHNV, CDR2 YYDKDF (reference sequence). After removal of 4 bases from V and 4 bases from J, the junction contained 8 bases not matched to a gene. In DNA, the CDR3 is TGTGCCACCAGCATCACCAAACGGGGGGGAGAGACCCAGTACTTC. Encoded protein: CATSITKRGGETQYF. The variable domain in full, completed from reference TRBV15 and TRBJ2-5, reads DAMVIQNPRYQVTQFGKPVTLSCSQTLNHNVMYWYQQKSSQAPKLLFHYYDKDFNNEADTPDNFQSRRPNTSFCFLDIRSPGLGDTAMYLCATSITKRGGETQYFGPGTRLLVL.

Here the CDR3 DNA reads TGCAGTGCTAGAGGGGGACAGATGAACACTGAAGCTTTCTTT. This encodes CSARGGQMNTEAFF. The chain carries TRBV20-1 and TRBJ1-1, with 7 bases lining up with TRBD1. This CDR3 comprises 14 residues. V was pared by 1 base and J by 0 bases, with 2 bases of the junction left unmatched. Germline V gene sequence: CDR1 DFQATT, CDR2 SNEGSKA (reference sequence).

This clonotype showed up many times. CDR3 protein: CASLVAAWPSNYGYTF. CDR3 DNA sequence: TGTGCCAGTCTGGTGGCAGCCTGGCCCAGTAACTATGGCTACACCTTC. The chain carries TRBV2 and TRBJ1-2; D is ambiguous. This CDR3 has 16 amino acids. CDR1 and CDR2 (germline): SNHLY, FYNNEI. V was trimmed by 9 bases and J by 1 base, leaving 21 bases between them.

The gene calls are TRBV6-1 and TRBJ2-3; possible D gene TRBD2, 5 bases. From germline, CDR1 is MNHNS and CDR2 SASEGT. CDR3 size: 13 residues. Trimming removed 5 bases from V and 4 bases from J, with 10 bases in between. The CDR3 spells CASSRHGADTQYF. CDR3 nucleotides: TGTGCCAGCAGTAGACACGGGGCAGATACGCAGTATTTT.

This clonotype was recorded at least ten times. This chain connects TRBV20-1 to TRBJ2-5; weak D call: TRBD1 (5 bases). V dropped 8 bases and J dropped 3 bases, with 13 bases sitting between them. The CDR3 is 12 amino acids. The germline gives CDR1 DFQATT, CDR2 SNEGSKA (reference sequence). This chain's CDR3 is CSPKGRKETQYF. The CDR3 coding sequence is TGCAGTCCTAAGGGGCGGAAAGAGACCCAGTACTTC.

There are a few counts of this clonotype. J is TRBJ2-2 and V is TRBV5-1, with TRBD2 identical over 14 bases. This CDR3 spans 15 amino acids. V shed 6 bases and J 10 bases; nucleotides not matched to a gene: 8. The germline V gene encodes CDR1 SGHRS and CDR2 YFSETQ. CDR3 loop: CASNGKGLAGEELFF. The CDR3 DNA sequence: TGCGCCAGCAACGGAAAGGGACTAGCGGGAGAGGAGCTGTTTTTT. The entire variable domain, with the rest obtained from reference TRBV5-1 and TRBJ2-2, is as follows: KAGVTQTPRYLIKTRGQQVTLSCSPISGHRSVSWYQQTPGQGLQFLFEYFSETQRNKGNFPGRFSGRQFSNSRSEMNVSTLELGDSALYLCASNGKGLAGEELFFGEGSRLTVL.

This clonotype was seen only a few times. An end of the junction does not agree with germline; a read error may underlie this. The CDR3: CASSQVGRSYEQYF. The CDR3 DNA reads as TGCGCCAGCAGCCAAGTGGGACGCAGCTACGAGCAGTACTTC. The V gene is TRBV28, the J gene TRBJ2-7; D may correspond to TRBD1 or TRBD2 (5 bases each). The CDR3 length is 14 residues. Germline V lookup: CDR1 MDHEN, CDR2 SYDVKM.

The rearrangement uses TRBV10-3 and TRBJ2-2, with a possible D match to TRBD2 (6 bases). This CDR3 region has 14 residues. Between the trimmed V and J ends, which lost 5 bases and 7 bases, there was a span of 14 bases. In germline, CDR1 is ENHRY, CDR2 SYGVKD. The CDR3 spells CAISRPMEGGELFF. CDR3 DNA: TGTGCCATCAGTCGACCGATGGAGGGCGGGGAGCTGTTTTTT.

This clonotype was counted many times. CDR3 in amino acids: CATNGHAKGASEQYF. CDR3 coding DNA: TGTGCCACCAACGGACACGCAAAAGGGGCTTCCGAGCAGTACTTC. The genes are TRBV28 and TRBJ2-7; tentatively, D is TRBD1 (5 bases). Germline V lookup: CDR1 MDHEN, CDR2 SYDVKM. The V end lost 10 bases, the J end lost 6 bases, and 25 bases lay between the germline ends. This CDR3 comprises 15 residues. The whole variable domain, filled in from reference TRBV28 and TRBJ2-7, reads DVKVTQSSRYLVKRTGEKVFLECVQDMDHENMFWYRQDPGLGLRLIYFSYDVKMKEKGDIPEGYSVSREKKERFSLILESASTNQTSMYLCATNGHAKGASEQYFGPGTRLTVT.

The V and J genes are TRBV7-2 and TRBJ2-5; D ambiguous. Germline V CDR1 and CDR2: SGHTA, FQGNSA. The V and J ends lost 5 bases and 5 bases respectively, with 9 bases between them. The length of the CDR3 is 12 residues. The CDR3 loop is CASSPQRETQYF. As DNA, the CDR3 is TGTGCCAGCAGCCCGCAAAGGGAGACCCAGTACTTC.

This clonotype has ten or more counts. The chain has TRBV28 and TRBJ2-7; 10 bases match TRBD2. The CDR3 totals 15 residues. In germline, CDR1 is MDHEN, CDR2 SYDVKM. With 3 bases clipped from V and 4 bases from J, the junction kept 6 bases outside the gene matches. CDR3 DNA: TGTGCCAGCAGTTTCTCCCAACTAGCGGGGTACGAGCAGTACTTC. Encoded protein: CASSFSQLAGYEQYF.

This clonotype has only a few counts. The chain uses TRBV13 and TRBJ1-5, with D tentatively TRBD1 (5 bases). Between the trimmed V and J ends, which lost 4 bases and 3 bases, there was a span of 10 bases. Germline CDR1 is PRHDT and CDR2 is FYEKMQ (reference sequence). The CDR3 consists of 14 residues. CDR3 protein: CASSWGRLNQPQHF. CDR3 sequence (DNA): TGTGCCAGCAGCTGGGGACGGCTCAATCAGCCCCAGCATTTT.

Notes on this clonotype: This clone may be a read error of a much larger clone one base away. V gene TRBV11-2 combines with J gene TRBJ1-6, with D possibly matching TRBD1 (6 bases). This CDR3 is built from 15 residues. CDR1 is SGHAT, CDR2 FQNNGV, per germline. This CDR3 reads CASSLEDSINSPPHF. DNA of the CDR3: TGTGCCAGCAGCTTGGAGGACAGTATTAATTCACCCCCCCACTTT. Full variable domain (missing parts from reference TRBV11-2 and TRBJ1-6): EAGVAQSPRYKIIEKRQSVAFWCNPISGHATLYWYQQILGQGPKLLIQFQNNGVVDDSQLPKDRFSAERLKGVDSTLKIQPAKLEDSAVYLCASSLEDSINSPPHFGNGTRLTVT.